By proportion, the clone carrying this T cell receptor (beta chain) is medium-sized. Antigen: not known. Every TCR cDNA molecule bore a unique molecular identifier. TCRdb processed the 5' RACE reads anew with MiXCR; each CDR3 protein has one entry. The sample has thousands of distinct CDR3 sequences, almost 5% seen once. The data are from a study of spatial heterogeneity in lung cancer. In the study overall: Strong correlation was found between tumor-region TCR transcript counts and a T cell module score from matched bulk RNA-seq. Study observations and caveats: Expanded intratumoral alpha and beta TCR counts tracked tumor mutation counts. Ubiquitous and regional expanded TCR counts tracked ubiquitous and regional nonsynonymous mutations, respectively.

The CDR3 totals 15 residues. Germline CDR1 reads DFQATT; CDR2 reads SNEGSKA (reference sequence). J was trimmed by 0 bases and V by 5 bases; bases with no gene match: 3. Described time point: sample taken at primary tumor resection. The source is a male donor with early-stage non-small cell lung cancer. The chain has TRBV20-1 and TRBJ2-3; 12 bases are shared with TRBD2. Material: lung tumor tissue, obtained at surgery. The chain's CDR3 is CSAGLAGPSTDTQYF. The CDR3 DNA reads TGCAGTGCTGGACTAGCGGGACCTAGCACAGATACGCAGTATTTT.